The clone carrying this T cell receptor beta chain was counted at least ten times. The target antigen is unknown. The data derive from a study of T cell repertoires in cytomegalovirus infection. Turning to the study itself: Indications came from public TCR beta signatures; they pointed to CMV infection and to a matching HLA type.

Overall study findings and caveats: The study found HLA-C-restricted CMV-specific TCR beta clonotypes dominating the ex vivo response. Cumulated frequencies of public TCR beta families served to identify carriers of CMV plus the relevant HLA.

TCRdb reanalysed the reads using MiXCR and keeps one entry per CDR3 protein. Here the sample spans some 270,000 distinct CDR3 sequences, about a sixth being singletons. V dropped 2 bases and J dropped 6; count of bases not matched to a gene: 9. CDR3 length: 16 residues. In germline, CDR1 is SGHTA, CDR2 FQGNSA. Sequences were obtained from CD8+ T cells from PBMCs. This sequence was found in a human donor in good health (CMV status not recorded). Some clones in this sample may be carry-over from other donors' samples. This sequence joins TRBV7-2 and TRBJ1-5, with 8 bases aligning to TRBD1. The CDR3 coding sequence is TGTGCCAGCAGCTTACCAGGGGGCATTGGTAGTCAGCCCCAGCATTTT. This gives the protein CASSLPGGIGSQPQHF.